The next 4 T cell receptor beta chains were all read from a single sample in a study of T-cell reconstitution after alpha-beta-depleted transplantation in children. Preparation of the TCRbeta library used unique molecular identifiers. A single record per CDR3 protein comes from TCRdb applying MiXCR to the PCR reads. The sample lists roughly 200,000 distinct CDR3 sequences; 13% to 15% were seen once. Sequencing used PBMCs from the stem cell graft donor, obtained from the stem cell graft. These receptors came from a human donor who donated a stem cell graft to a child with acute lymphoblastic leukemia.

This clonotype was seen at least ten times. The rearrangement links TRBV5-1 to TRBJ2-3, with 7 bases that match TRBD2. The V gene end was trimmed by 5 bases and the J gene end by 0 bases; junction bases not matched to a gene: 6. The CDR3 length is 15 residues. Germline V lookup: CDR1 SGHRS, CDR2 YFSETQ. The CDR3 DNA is TGCGCCAGCAGACGGAGCGGGGATAGCACAGATACGCAGTATTTT. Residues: CASRRSGDSTDTQYF.

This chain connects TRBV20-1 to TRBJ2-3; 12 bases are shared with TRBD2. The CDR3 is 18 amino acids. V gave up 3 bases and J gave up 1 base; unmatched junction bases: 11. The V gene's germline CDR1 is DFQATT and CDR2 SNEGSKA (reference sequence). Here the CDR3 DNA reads TGCAGTGCTAGGGCCCTAGCGGGAGGGCTTTACGGCACAGATACGCAGTATTTT. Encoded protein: CSARALAGGLYGTDTQYF.

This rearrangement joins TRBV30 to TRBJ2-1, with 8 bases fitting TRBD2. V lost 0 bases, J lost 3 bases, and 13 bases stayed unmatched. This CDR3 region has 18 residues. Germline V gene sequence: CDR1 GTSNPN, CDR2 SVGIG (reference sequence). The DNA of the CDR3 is TGTGCCTGGAGTGTATTCATGGGAGGACTAGCAAACTACAATGAGCAGTTCTTC. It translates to CAWSVFMGGLANYNEQFF.

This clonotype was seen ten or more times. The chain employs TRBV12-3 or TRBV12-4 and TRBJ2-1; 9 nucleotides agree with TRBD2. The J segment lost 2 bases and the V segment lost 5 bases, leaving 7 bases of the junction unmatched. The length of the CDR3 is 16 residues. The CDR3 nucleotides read TGTGCCAGCAGTCTACTGGCGGGAGGGCCCTACAATGAGCAGTTCTTC. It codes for CASSLLAGGPYNEQFF.